This T cell receptor beta chain was sequenced in a study of control samples from healthy donors and cancer patients. Clones were sequenced by immunoSEQ multiplex PCR, and TCRdb holds only the in-frame ones, with some missing. The sample lists 150,000 to 200,000 clones; roughly 93% were seen once. Trimming pared 3 bases from V and 7 bases from J, leaving 20 bases between. This CDR3 region has 16 residues. Per the germline V gene, CDR1 is SGHRS and CDR2 is YFSETQ. The sample taken for sequencing was blood. The receptor comes from a woman aged 55-69 years in good health. The chain carries TRBV5-1 and TRBJ2-1; tentatively, D is TRBD1 (6 bases). For the CDR3, the DNA is TGCGCCAGCAGCTCGCGTGGGGGCGTTTTGGGAAATGAGCAGTTCTTC. This translates into CASSSRGGVLGNEQFF.